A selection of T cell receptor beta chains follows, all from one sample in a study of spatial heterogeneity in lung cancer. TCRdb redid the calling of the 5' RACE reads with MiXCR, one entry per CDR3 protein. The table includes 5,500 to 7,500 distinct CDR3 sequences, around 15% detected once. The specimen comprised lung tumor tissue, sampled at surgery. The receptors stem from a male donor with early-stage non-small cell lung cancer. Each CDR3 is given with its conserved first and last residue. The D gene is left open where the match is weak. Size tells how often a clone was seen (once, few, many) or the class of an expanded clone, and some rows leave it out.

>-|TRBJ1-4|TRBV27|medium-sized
CASSPRRATNEKLFF
TGTGCCAGCAGTCCCCGTAGAGCAACTAATGAAAAACTGTTTTTT
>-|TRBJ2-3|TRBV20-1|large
CSADRTDTQYF
TGCAGTGCTGACCGCACAGATACGCAGTATTTT
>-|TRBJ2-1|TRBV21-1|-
CASSPGVSVYNEQFF
TGTGCCAGCAGCCCGGGGGTGTCCGTATACAATGAGCAGTTCTTC
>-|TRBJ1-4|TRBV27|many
CASSPQVGIREKLFF
TGTGCCAGCAGTCCCCAAGTGGGGATTCGAGAAAAACTGTTTTTT
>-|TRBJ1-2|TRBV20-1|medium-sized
CSAPPTSGTPYGYTF
TGCAGTGCTCCACCCACTTCCGGGACCCCCTATGGCTACACCTTC
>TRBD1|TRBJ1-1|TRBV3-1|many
CASSPQGDHTEAFF
TGTGCCAGCAGCCCCCAGGGGGACCACACTGAAGCTTTCTTT
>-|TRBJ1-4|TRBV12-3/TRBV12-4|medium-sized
CASTRSGGGARKLFF
TGTGCCAGCACCAGATCGGGGGGTGGGGCAAGGAAACTGTTTTTT
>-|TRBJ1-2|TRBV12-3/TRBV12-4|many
CASSRLGRIPGYGYTF
TGTGCCAGCAGTCGGCTCGGGAGGATCCCGGGCTATGGCTACACCTTC
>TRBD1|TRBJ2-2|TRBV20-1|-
CSASPGQGNTGELFF
TGCAGTGCTAGTCCCGGACAGGGAAACACCGGGGAGCTGTTTTTT
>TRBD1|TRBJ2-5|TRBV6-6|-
CASSTDRAMPQYF
TGTGCCAGCAGCACGGACAGGGCAATGCCCCAGTACTTC